A selection of T cell receptor beta chains follows, all from one sample in a study of cytomegalovirus exposure and HLA in healthy donors. Assay: immunoSEQ multiplex PCR; the TCRdb copy retains only in-frame clones and omits some. The table includes 150,000 to 200,000 clones, 75% to 90% detected once. Sequencing was performed on PBMCs. Every receptor here comes from a woman aged 18-30 years in good health and CMV-seronegative. The CDR3 runs from the conserved cysteine through the conserved F or W. The D gene is left open where the match is weak. Some rows have no size entry. The others give once, few or many, or a class for an expanded clone.

clone_size	v_call	j_call	d_call	cdr3_nt	cdr3_aa
once	TRBV18	TRBJ2-7	.	TGTGCCAGCTCACCACCCAGCGCCTTATCCTACGAGCAGTACTTC	CASSPPSALSYEQYF
.	TRBV7-4	TRBJ2-7	TRBD1	TGTGCCAGCAGCTTACCGGACAGGGGAGCCTACGAGCAGTACTTC	CASSLPDRGAYEQYF
.	TRBV9	TRBJ1-1	TRBD1	TGTGCCAGCAGCGCGACAGGGGGAGGGAGCATGAAGGGAGCTGAAGCTTTCTTT	CASSATGGGSMKGAEAFF
.	TRBV10-3	TRBJ2-7	TRBD2	TGTGCCATCAGTGAGCCTGGCTCGGTGGGGCTAGCGGTTTACGAGCAGTACTTC	CAISEPGSVGLAVYEQYF
.	TRBV4-3	TRBJ2-7	.	TGCGCCAGCAGCCAAGGGGGCGGGACTGGATTCCACGAGCAGTACTTC	CASSQGGGTGFHEQYF
.	TRBV5-4	TRBJ1-2	.	TGTGCCAGCAGCGTACAGGGTGCTGGCTATGGCTACACCTTC	CASSVQGAGYGYTF
.	TRBV9	TRBJ2-3	.	TGTGCCAGCAGCGTATCCCCTAGCAGCACAGATACGCAGTATTTT	CASSVSPSSTDTQYF
.	TRBV2	TRBJ1-3	.	TGTGCCAGCGGGGCCGAAGGAAACTCTGGAAACACCATATATTTT	CASGAEGNSGNTIYF
few	TRBV2	TRBJ1-5	TRBD1	TGTGCCAGCAGTGAGGACAGGGGGCACCAGCCCCAGCATTTT	CASSEDRGHQPQHF
.	TRBV5-1	TRBJ2-7	.	TGCGCCAGCAGCCCGGGGTCCCTCTCCTACGAGCAGTACTTC	CASSPGSLSYEQYF
.	TRBV5-1	TRBJ2-2	.	TGCGCCAGCAACGAGGACACCGGGGAGCTGTTTTTT	CASNEDTGELFF
once	TRBV6-6	TRBJ2-5	.	TGTGCCAGCAGTGATTCGACAGGTGGGGAGACCCAGTACTTC	CASSDSTGGETQYF
.	TRBV18	TRBJ2-7	.	TGTGCCAGCTCACCAGGAGGGATTGCCTACGAGCAGTACTTC	CASSPGGIAYEQYF
.	TRBV7-2	TRBJ1-1	TRBD1	TGTGCCAGCAGCCTCAGGGGGCTCGCGGCGAACACTGAAGCTTTCTTT	CASSLRGLAANTEAFF
.	TRBV7-9	TRBJ1-1	.	TGTGCCAGCGGGGAGCGAGGGTTAGACACTGAAGCTTTCTTT	CASGERGLDTEAFF
.	TRBV11-3	TRBJ2-1	TRBD2	TGTGCCAGCAGCCGAGACACCGGGACTAGCGGTTACAATGAGCAGTTCTTC	CASSRDTGTSGYNEQFF
.	TRBV4-2	TRBJ1-2	TRBD1	TGTGCCAGCAGCTCCGGGACAGGGCCCTATGGCTACACCTTC	CASSSGTGPYGYTF
once	TRBV11-2	TRBJ2-1	.	TGTGCCAGCAGCTTTCCCAGGATGTCCAATGAGCAGTTCTTC	CASSFPRMSNEQFF
many	TRBV19	TRBJ1-2	.	TGTGCCAGTAGGACGGTAGGGGCAGCTAACTATGGCTACACCTTC	CASRTVGAANYGYTF
.	TRBV5-1	TRBJ1-1	.	TGCGCCAGCAGCTTCCATCAGGGTCACACTGAAGCTTTCTTT	CASSFHQGHTEAFF
.	TRBV6-5	TRBJ2-7	TRBD2	TGTGCCAGCAGTTACGGGGGGACTACGGAGCAGTACTTC	CASSYGGTTEQYF
once	TRBV10-2	TRBJ2-7	.	TGCGCCAGCACCATCGGGGACACCGAGCAGTACTTC	CASTIGDTEQYF
.	TRBV5-6	TRBJ1-5	.	TGTGCCAGCAGCCATAGTCGCGATCAGCCCCAGCATTTT	CASSHSRDQPQHF
.	TRBV4-3	TRBJ1-1	.	TGCGCCAGCAGCGGGCAAATGAACACTGAAGCTTTCTTT	CASSGQMNTEAFF
.	TRBV19	TRBJ1-4	.	TGTGCCAGTAGTCCTCGGACTTCCGTGGGCGAAAAACTGTTTTTT	CASSPRTSVGEKLFF
.	TRBV18	TRBJ2-7	TRBD1	TGTGCCAGCTCACCGATTCAGGGGGCAGAAGGTGAGCAGTACTTC	CASSPIQGAEGEQYF
.	TRBV5-1	TRBJ1-1	.	TGCGCCAGCACCACGGGGGGTGGCGGCTGGAACACTGAAGCTTTCTTT	CASTTGGGGWNTEAFF
.	TRBV20-1	TRBJ1-1	.	TGCAGTGCTAGTATCCGGTCGGAGGCTTTCTTT	CSASIRSEAFF
.	TRBV5-1	TRBJ1-3	.	TGCGCCAGCAGCTTGGAGACAGGCTCTGGAAACACCATATATTTT	CASSLETGSGNTIYF